This passage covers 27 T cell receptor beta chains from one sample sequenced in a study of cytomegalovirus exposure and HLA in healthy donors. Produced via immunoSEQ multiplex PCR; TCRdb's table is partial and in-frame only. The data show a few hundred thousand clones, 75% to 90% seen once. Sequencing input: PBMCs. Every receptor here comes from a woman between 18 and 30 years old in good health and CMV-seronegative.

The chain employs TRBV4-3 and TRBJ2-7, with 9 positions matching TRBD2. Germline values: CDR1 LGHNA, CDR2 YSLEER. J was trimmed by 0 bases and V by 0 bases; bases with no gene match: 12. The CDR3 extends over 19 amino acids. The CDR3 DNA is TGCGCCAGCAGCCAAGAGGAGCCCTCTAGCGGGGATCTCTCCTACGAGCAGTACTTC. Translated: CASSQEEPSSGDLSYEQYF.

J is TRBJ2-7 and V is TRBV15, with D possibly matching TRBD2 (5 bases). Germline V gene sequence: CDR1 LNHNV, CDR2 YYDKDF (reference sequence). The CDR3 is 13 residues long. With 0 bases removed from V and 3 bases from J, the gap between germline ends came to 6 bases. CDR3 DNA: TGTGCCACCAGCAGAGACGAGGGCTACGAGCAGTACTTC. It yields the protein CATSRDEGYEQYF. The complete variable domain, with remaining parts taken from reference TRBV15 and TRBJ2-7, reads DAMVIQNPRYQVTQFGKPVTLSCSQTLNHNVMYWYQQKSSQAPKLLFHYYDKDFNNEADTPDNFQSRRPNTSFCFLDIRSPGLGDTAMYLCATSRDEGYEQYFGPGTRLTVT.

The chain couples TRBV29-1 to TRBJ1-1; 9 nucleotides match TRBD1. Germline CDR1 is SQVTM and CDR2 is ANQGSEA. After removal of 1 base from V and 5 bases from J, the junction contained 5 bases not matched to a gene. The CDR3 extends over 14 amino acids. The CDR3 DNA reads as TGCAGCGTTGAAGTACAGGGGGCTGTAACTGAAGCTTTCTTT. This sequence encodes CSVEVQGAVTEAFF.

The CDR3 region has the DNA TGTGCCAGCAGCCCCACAGGGATTTCATGGGAGACCCAGTACTTC. It codes for CASSPTGISWETQYF. V gene TRBV7-3 combines with J gene TRBJ2-5, with a tentative D call TRBD1 (6 bases). The germline gives CDR1 SGHTA, CDR2 FQGTGA. V lost 5 bases and J lost 5, with 18 bases in between. The CDR3 length is 15 residues.

This chain joins TRBV18 and TRBJ2-7; 7 bases match TRBD1. Trimming at V came to 5 bases and at J to 5 bases, leaving 0 bases not matched to a gene. CDR1 and CDR2 from the germline V gene are KGHSH and LQKENI. The CDR3 is 11 amino acids. CDR3 DNA: TGTGCCAGCTCAACAGGGGACGAGCAGTACTTC. It yields the protein CASSTGDEQYF.

The V call is TRBV14, the J call TRBJ1-2; 11 bases match TRBD1. J lost 4 bases, V lost 1 base, and 5 bases had no gene match. The length of the CDR3 is 16 residues. Germline values: CDR1 SGHDN, CDR2 FVKESK. The CDR3 region has the DNA TGTGCCAGCAGCCAAGGAGGACAGGGGGCAGGCTATGGCTACACCTTC. This codes for CASSQGGQGAGYGYTF.

This chain connects TRBV7-3 to TRBJ2-1, with D unresolved. Germline V lookup: CDR1 SGHTA, CDR2 FQGTGA. V lost 1 base and J 9 bases, leaving 19 bases between the germline ends. The CDR3 totals 16 residues. CDR3 protein: CASSLNSGPSLSEQFF. The DNA for the CDR3 is TGTGCCAGCAGCTTAAACTCTGGGCCCAGCCTTAGTGAGCAGTTCTTC.

This chain connects TRBV5-1 to TRBJ2-7, with 7 bases aligning to TRBD2. The CDR3 length is 15 residues. Germline CDR1 is SGHRS and CDR2 is YFSETQ. The junction had 5 bases not matched to a gene; V was cut back by 0 bases and J by 2 bases. The chain's CDR3 is CASSLEGGLPYEQYF. The CDR3 coding sequence is TGCGCCAGCAGCTTGGAGGGAGGGCTACCCTACGAGCAGTACTTC.

In nucleotides, the CDR3 is TGCGCCAGCAGCTCGACTAGCGGGGCTGACAATGAGCAGTTCTTC. Residues: CASSSTSGADNEQFF. This chain uses TRBV5-1 with TRBJ2-1; TRBD2 matches 11 bases. Trimming cost V 3 bases and J 5 bases; bases outside gene matches: 4. The CDR3 sequence is 15 residues long. CDR1 and CDR2 from the germline V gene are SGHRS and YFSETQ.

The V gene is TRBV19, the J gene TRBJ1-5, with unresolved D. The length of the CDR3 is 14 residues. The ends were cut back, 11 bases at V and 7 bases at J, with 21 bases in the middle. The V gene's germline CDR1 is LNHDA and CDR2 SQIVND (reference sequence). The CDR3 DNA reads TGTGCCTCGGCGGGTTCCCAAATTTGGCAGCCCCAGCATTTT. It translates to CASAGSQIWQPQHF.

The V and J genes are TRBV11-3 and TRBJ2-2; D possibly corresponds to TRBD2 (6 bases). Trimming removed 1 base at V and 5 bases at J, with 8 bases between. Germline CDR1 and CDR2: SGHNT and YENEEA. The CDR3 loop spans 14 amino acids. The CDR3 loop reads CASSLGTTTGELFF. CDR3 bases: TGTGCCAGCAGCTTAGGGACTACTACCGGGGAGCTGTTTTTT. The full variable domain, rest sourced from reference TRBV11-3 and TRBJ2-2, is EAGVVQSPRYKIIEKKQPVAFWCNPISGHNTLYWYLQNLGQGPELLIRYENEEAVDDSQLPKDRFSAERLKGVDSTLKIQPAELGDSAVYLCASSLGTTTGELFFGEGSRLTVL.

The rearrangement links TRBV7-9 to TRBJ2-1; D is unresolved. The CDR3 contains 12 residues. Trimming removed 3 bases at V and 7 bases at J, with 7 bases between. The germline CDR1 and CDR2 sequences are SEHNR and FQNEAQ (reference sequence). CDR3: CASSFSQNEQFF. The CDR3 DNA sequence: TGTGCCAGCAGCTTCTCACAGAATGAGCAGTTCTTC.

V usage is TRBV4-2 and J usage is TRBJ2-7; weak D call: TRBD1 (7 bases). Germline lookup yields CDR1 LGHNA and CDR2 YNFKEQ. The CDR3 is 15 residues long. V gave up 1 base and J gave up 7 bases, with 17 bases separating them. CDR3 in DNA: TGTGCCAGCAGCCAAGTCCCGGACAGGAGGGGGGAGCAGTACTTC. It translates to CASSQVPDRRGEQYF.

V usage is TRBV4-3 and J usage is TRBJ2-5; TRBD1 aligns across 8 bases. Germline CDR1 is LGHNA and CDR2 is YSLEER. V lost 4 bases and J lost 5; bases outside the gene matches: 12. This CDR3 contains 16 residues. CDR3 coding DNA: TGCGCCAGCAGCCCCTACGGGGACAGGATATCCGAGACCCAGTACTTC. Translated: CASSPYGDRISETQYF.

The chain has TRBV6-5 and TRBJ1-4; TRBD1 matches at 8 bases. The CDR3 covers 15 residues. Germline V lookup: CDR1 MNHEY, CDR2 SVGAGI. V lost 6 bases and J lost 6; bases outside the gene matches: 9. CDR3 coding DNA: TGTGCCAGCAGCTTACTTCAGGGGGCGTATGAAAAACTGTTTTTT. It encodes CASSLLQGAYEKLFF.

This clone showed up just once. The genes are TRBV7-9 and TRBJ2-2; TRBD1 agrees at 7 bases. Germline V gene sequence: CDR1 SEHNR, CDR2 FQNEAQ (reference sequence). The ends lost 3 bases at V and 4 bases at J; junction bases unmatched: 5. The CDR3 runs to 15 residues. CDR3 in amino acids: CASSLTGWVTGELFF. CDR3 sequence (DNA): TGTGCCAGCAGCTTGACAGGGTGGGTCACCGGGGAGCTGTTTTTT.

The rearrangement joins TRBV5-8 to TRBJ1-5; D ambiguous. The CDR3 has 13 amino acids. Trimming shortened V by 2 bases and J by 5 bases, and 8 bases separated the two germline ends. Germline-derived CDR1 and CDR2 are SGHTS and YDEGEE. Here the CDR3 DNA reads TGTGCCAGCAGCTTTGGTGCGGATCAGCCCCAGCATTTT. Protein product: CASSFGADQPQHF.

The J gene is TRBJ2-7, the V gene TRBV7-2; D uncertain. V lost 0 bases and J lost 4, with 4 bases in between. The CDR3 contains 12 residues. CDR1 is SGHTA and CDR2 is FQGNSA in the germline V gene. CDR3 nucleotide sequence: TGTGCCAGCAGCTTAGCGCGGTACGAGCAGTACTTC. Its translation is CASSLARYEQYF.

CDR3 protein: CASSQDPGGVGETQYF. The CDR3 DNA follows: TGCGCCAGCAGCCAAGATCCAGGGGGCGTCGGGGAGACCCAGTACTTC. The chain carries TRBV4-1 and TRBJ2-5, with 8 nucleotides matching TRBD1. From germline, CDR1 is MGHRA and CDR2 YSYEKL. Trimming removed 0 bases from V and 5 bases from J; junction bases left unmatched: 8. The CDR3 spans 16 residues.

This clone was recorded once. This chain uses TRBV27 with TRBJ2-1; 10 nucleotides agree with TRBD2. The CDR3 sequence is 15 residues long. CDR1 is MNHEY and CDR2 is SMNVEV in the germline V gene (reference sequence). J lost 10 bases, V lost 2 bases, and 8 bases had no gene match. The CDR3 DNA sequence: TGTGCCAGCAGTTTAGTGGTTAGCGGGAGGAGGGAGCAGTTCTTC. Its translation is CASSLVVSGRREQFF.

This clone was recorded only once. It may be a read error: a sequence one base away is much more abundant. The genes are TRBV7-2 and TRBJ1-2, with 9 bases fitting TRBD1. The CDR3 length is 13 residues. Germline CDR1 reads SGHTA; CDR2 reads FQGNSA. The J segment lost 5 bases and the V segment lost 3 bases, leaving 1 base of the junction unmatched. The chain's CDR3 is CASSLGQGYGYTF. The DNA of the CDR3 is TGTGCCAGCAGCTTGGGACAGGGATATGGCTACACCTTC.

V usage is TRBV18 and J usage is TRBJ2-5; unclear D gene. V gave up 1 base and J gave up 2 bases, with 8 bases separating them. This CDR3 region has 14 residues. Per the germline V gene, CDR1 is KGHSH and CDR2 is LQKENI. CDR3 amino acids: CASSPRAAQETQYF. CDR3 DNA sequence: TGTGCCAGCTCACCACGGGCAGCACAAGAGACCCAGTACTTC.

This clone has just one count. The chain has TRBV11-1 and TRBJ2-3; 14 nucleotides align to TRBD2. The trim removed 5 bases at V and 4 bases at J, leaving 5 bases unmatched. Germline values: CDR1 SGHAT, CDR2 FQDESV (reference sequence). The CDR3 is 16 amino acids. As DNA, the CDR3 is TGTGCCAGCAGCGCAAGGGGACTAGCGGGAGCAGATACGCAGTATTTT. It translates to CASSARGLAGADTQYF.

This chain connects TRBV5-6 to TRBJ2-3; D is uncertain. Germline CDR1 is SGHDT and CDR2 is YYEEEE. V gave up 1 base and J gave up 3 bases, with 6 bases separating them. The CDR3 is made up of 13 amino acids. CDR3 residues: CASSLSLTDTQYF. Written as DNA, the CDR3 is TGTGCCAGCAGCTTGTCCCTTACAGATACGCAGTATTTT.

This chain links TRBV4-3 with TRBJ2-7; D is unclear. The CDR3 is 15 amino acids. Germline V gene sequence: CDR1 LGHNA, CDR2 YSLEER. Trimming stripped 0 bases from V and 2 bases from J, with 11 bases between. Written as DNA, the CDR3 is TGCGCCAGCAGCCAAGATTTGGGCAGCCCCTACGAGCAGTACTTC. Amino acids: CASSQDLGSPYEQYF.

The chain is built from TRBV4-2 and TRBJ2-1, with 9 nucleotides matching TRBD2. Trimming cost V 0 bases and J 6 bases; bases outside gene matches: 6. Germline-derived CDR1 and CDR2 are LGHNA and YNFKEQ. CDR3 length: 16 residues. Here the CDR3 reads CASSQDQGLASNEQFF. The CDR3 coding sequence is TGTGCCAGCAGCCAAGATCAAGGACTAGCGAGCAATGAGCAGTTCTTC.

The CDR3 sequence: CASSPGRGIQYF. The CDR3 nucleotides read TGTGCCAGCTCACCGGGGCGGGGAATCCAGTACTTC. The chain has TRBV18 and TRBJ2-5; possible D gene TRBD2, 6 bases. Germline V CDR1 and CDR2: KGHSH, LQKENI. The CDR3 loop spans 12 amino acids. V dropped 3 bases and J dropped 10 bases, with 12 bases sitting between them.